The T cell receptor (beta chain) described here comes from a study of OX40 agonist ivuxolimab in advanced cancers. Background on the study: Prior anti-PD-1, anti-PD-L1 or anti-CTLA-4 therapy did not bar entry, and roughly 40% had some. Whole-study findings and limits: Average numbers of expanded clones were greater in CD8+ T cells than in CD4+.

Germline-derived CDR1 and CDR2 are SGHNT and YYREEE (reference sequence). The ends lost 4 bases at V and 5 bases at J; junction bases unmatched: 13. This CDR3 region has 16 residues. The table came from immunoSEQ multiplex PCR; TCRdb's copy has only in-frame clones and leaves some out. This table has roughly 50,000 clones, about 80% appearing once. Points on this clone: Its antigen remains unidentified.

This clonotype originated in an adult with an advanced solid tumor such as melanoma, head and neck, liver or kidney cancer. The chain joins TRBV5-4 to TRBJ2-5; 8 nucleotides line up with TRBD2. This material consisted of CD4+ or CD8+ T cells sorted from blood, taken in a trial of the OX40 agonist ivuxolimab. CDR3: CASSKGMAGGEETQYF. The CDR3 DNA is TGTGCCAGCAGCAAGGGTATGGCGGGAGGCGAGGAGACCCAGTACTTC.